This T cell receptor (beta chain) was obtained from a study of blood T cell repertoires in COVID-19. About the study: Sites in the United States, Italy and Spain provided acute and convalescent COVID-19 samples. Sources were T cells, B-cell-depleted T cells, or PBMCs; the material itself was cDNA or gDNA.

Looked up from germline, CDR1 is SNHLY and CDR2 is FYNNEI. Trimming removed 5 bases at V and 10 bases at J, with 15 bases between. CDR3 length: 13 amino acids. All enrollees were about 18 to 89 years old and from about two dozen US areas. In its sample, this clone was seen once. Authors' data handling: The authors estimated nucleated cell counts from reference gene primer amplification. TCRdb keeps only in-frame clones here, not all; method: immunoSEQ multiplex PCR. That table is the source of V, J and clone size, and D and trimming were worked out from the DNA. The table shows some 350,000 clones, with 88% occurring only once.

The chain combines TRBV2 with TRBJ1-5; no reliable D call. This TCR was sampled from a man in his thirties or forties who had recovered from COVID-19. Source material: PBMCs or T cells enriched from blood (not recorded which). CDR3 nucleotides: TGTGCCAGCAGTCAACGGGTGCTAGAACCCCAGCATTTT. This sequence encodes CASSQRVLEPQHF. Drawing the rest from reference TRBV2 and TRBJ1-5, the complete variable domain is EPEVTQTPSHQVTQMGQEVILRCVPISNHLYFYWYRQILGQKVEFLVSFYNNEISEKSEIFDDQFSVERPDGSNFTLKIRSTKLEDSAMYFCASSQRVLEPQHFGDGTRLSIL.